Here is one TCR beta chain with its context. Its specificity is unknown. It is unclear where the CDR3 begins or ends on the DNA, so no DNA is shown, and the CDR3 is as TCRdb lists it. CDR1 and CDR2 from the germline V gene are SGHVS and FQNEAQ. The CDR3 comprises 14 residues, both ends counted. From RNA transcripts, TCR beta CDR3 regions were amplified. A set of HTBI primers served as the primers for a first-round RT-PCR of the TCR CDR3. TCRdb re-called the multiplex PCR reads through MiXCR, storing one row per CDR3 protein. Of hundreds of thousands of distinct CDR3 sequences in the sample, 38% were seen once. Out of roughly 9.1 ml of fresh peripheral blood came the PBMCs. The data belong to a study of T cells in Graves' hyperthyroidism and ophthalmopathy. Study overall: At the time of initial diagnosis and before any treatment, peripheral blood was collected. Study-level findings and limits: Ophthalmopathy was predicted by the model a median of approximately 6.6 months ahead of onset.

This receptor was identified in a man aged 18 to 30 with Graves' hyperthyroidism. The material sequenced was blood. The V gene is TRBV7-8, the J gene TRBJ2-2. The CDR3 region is CASSLERVTGSCFF.